This T cell receptor beta chain is drawn from a study of post-analysis software for immune sequencing data. Study results and limitations: Patients with multiple sclerosis recorded significantly lower normalized Chao1 diversity than controls, the study found. Among roughly five TRBV segments more frequent in patients than controls were TRBV5-6, TRBV5-1 and TRBV20-1.

A remark on this clonotype: Its antigen is undetermined.

CDR1 is MNHEY and CDR2 is SMNVEV in the germline V gene (reference sequence). With 6 bases removed from V and 2 bases from J, the gap between germline ends came to 19 bases. This CDR3 region has 16 residues. Every TCR beta cDNA library bore unique molecular identifiers. T cells numbering about 0.95 to 10 million yielded roughly 0.5 million cDNA molecules. TCRdb re-analysed the PCR reads in MiXCR, keeping a single row per CDR3 protein. The table records some 240,000 distinct CDR3 sequences, 30% to 45% of them present only once. This clonotype was sampled from a girl aged 5-17 years with multiple sclerosis. V gene TRBV27 combines with J gene TRBJ1-1; D is perhaps TRBD1 (5 bases). The sample consisted of blood. CDR3: CASSQMGLRGNTEAFF. The DNA for the CDR3 is TGTGCCAGCAGCCAAATGGGGTTAAGGGGAAACACTGAAGCTTTCTTT.